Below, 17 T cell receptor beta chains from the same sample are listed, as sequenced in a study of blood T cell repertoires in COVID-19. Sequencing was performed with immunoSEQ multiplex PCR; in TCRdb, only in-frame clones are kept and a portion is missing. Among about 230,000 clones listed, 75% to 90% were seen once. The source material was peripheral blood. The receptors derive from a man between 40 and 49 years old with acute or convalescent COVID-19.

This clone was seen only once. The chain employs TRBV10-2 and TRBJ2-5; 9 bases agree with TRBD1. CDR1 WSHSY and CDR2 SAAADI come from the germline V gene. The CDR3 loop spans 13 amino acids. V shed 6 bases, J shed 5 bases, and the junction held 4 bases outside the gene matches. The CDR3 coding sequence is TGCGCCAGCAGATGGGACAGGGATGAGACCCAGTACTTC. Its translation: CASRWDRDETQYF.

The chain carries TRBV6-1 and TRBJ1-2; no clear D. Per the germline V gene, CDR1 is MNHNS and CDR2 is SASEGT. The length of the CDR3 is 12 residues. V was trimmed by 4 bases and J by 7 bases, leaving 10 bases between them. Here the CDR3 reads CASSATRVGYTF. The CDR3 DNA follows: TGTGCCAGCAGTGCTACCCGAGTTGGCTACACCTTC.

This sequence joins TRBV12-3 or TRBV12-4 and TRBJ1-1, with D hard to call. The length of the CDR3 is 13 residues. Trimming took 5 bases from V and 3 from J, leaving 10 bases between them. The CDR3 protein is CASSRTEYTEAFF. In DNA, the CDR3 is TGTGCCAGCAGTAGAACCGAGTACACTGAAGCTTTCTTT.

The CDR3 sequence is CSSGGGVLYGYTF. CDR3 DNA: TGCAGCAGTGGGGGGGGCGTCTTATATGGCTACACCTTC. The chain recombines TRBV29-1 with TRBJ1-2, with TRBD1 as a possible D gene (6 bases). CDR1 is SQVTM, CDR2 ANQGSEA, per germline. Trimming pared 8 bases from V and 5 bases from J, leaving 18 bases between. The CDR3 has 13 amino acids.

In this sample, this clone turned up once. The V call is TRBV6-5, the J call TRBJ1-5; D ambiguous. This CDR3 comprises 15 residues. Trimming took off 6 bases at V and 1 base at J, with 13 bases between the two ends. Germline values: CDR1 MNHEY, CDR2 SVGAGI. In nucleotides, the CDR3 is TGTGCCAGCAGCCCGGGAGGGAGAAGCAATCAGCCCCAGCATTTT. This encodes CASSPGGRSNQPQHF.

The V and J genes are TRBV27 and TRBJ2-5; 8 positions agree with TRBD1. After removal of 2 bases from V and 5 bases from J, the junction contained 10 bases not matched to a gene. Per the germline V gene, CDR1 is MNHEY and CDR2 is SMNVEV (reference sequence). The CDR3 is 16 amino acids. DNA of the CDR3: TGTGCCAGCAGTTTAACCCCGACAGGGGCCGGGGAGACCCAGTACTTC. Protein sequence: CASSLTPTGAGETQYF.

The CDR3 sequence is CASSPGGDRELYEQYF. CDR3 coding DNA: TGTGCCAGCAGCCCCGGAGGGGACAGGGAGTTATACGAGCAGTACTTC. The chain recombines TRBV9 with TRBJ2-7, with 9 bases fitting TRBD1. Germline-derived CDR1 and CDR2 are SGDLS and YYNGEE. Trimming removed 4 bases from V and 4 bases from J; junction bases left unmatched: 12. The CDR3 has 16 residues.

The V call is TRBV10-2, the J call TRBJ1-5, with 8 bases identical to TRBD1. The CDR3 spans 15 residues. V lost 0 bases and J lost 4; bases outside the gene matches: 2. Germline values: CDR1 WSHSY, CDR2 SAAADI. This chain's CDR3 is CASSESWDRNQPQHF. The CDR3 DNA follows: TGCGCCAGCAGTGAGTCGTGGGACAGGAATCAGCCCCAGCATTTT.

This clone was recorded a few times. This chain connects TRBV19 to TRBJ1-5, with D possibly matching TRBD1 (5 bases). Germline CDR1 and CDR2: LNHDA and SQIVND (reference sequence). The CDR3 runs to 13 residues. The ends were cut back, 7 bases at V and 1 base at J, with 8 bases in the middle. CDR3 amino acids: CASTNRSNQPQHF. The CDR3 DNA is TGTGCCAGTACTAACAGGAGCAATCAGCCCCAGCATTTT.

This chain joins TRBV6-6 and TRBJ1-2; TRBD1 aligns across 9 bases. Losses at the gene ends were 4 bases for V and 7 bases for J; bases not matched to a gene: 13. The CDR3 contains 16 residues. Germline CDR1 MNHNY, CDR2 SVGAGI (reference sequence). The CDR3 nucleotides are TGTGCCAGCAGTTGGGGACAGGGACGCGGGGGAGGTGGCTACACCTTC. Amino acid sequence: CASSWGQGRGGGGYTF.

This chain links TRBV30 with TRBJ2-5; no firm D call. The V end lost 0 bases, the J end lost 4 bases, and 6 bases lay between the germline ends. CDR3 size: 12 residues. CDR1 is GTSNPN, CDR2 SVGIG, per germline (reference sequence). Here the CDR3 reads CAWSVAGETQYF. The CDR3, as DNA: TGTGCCTGGAGTGTAGCAGGAGAGACCCAGTACTTC.

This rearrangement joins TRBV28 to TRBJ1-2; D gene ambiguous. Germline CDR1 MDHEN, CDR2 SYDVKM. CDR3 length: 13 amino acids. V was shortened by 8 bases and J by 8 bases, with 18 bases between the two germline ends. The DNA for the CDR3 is TGTGCCAGCTCTTCCACCTGGTCGGGGGGCTACACCTTC. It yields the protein CASSSTWSGGYTF.

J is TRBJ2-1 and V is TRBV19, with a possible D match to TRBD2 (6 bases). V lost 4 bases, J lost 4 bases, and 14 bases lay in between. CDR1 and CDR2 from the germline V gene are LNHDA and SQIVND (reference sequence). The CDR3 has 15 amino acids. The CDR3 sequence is CASSSSPGVYNEQFF. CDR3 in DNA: TGTGCCAGTAGTAGTTCTCCGGGAGTGTACAATGAGCAGTTCTTC.

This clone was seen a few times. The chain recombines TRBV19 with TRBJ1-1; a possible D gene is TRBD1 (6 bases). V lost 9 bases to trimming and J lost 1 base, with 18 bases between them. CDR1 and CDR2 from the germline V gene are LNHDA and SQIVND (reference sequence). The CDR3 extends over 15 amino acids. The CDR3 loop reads CASRVQGKGNTEAFF. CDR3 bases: TGTGCCAGCCGCGTCCAGGGGAAGGGGAACACTGAAGCTTTCTTT.

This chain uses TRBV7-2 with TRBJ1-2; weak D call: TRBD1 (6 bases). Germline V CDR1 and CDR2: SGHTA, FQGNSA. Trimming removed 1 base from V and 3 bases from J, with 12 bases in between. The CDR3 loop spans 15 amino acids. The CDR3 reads CASSLDGGRHYGYTF. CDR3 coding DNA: TGTGCCAGCAGCTTAGACGGGGGGCGTCACTATGGCTACACCTTC. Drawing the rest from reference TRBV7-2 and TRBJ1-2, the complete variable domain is GAGVSQSPSNKVTEKGKDVELRCDPISGHTALYWYRQSLGQGLEFLIYFQGNSAPDKSGLPSDRFSAERTGGSVSTLTIQRTQQEDSAVYLCASSLDGGRHYGYTFGSGTRLTVV.

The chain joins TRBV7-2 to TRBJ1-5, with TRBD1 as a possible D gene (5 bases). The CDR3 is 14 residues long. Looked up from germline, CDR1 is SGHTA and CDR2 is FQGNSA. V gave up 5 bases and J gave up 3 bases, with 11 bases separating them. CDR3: CASSLSRDNQPQHF. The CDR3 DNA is TGTGCCAGCAGCCTTAGCAGGGACAATCAGCCCCAGCATTTT.

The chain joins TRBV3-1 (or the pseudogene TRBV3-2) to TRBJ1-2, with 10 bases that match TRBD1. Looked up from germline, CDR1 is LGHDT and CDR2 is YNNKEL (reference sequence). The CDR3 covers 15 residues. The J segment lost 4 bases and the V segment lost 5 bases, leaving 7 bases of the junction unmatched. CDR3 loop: CASSKPGTGVYGYTF. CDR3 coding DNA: TGTGCCAGCAGCAAGCCCGGGACAGGGGTCTATGGCTACACCTTC.